The 29 T cell receptor beta chains reported below all come from one sample, sequenced in a study of control samples from healthy donors and cancer patients. Some clones are missing from TCRdb's copy, which holds only in-frame ones; the method was immunoSEQ multiplex PCR. The sample lists fewer than 100,000 clones, more than 75% occurring once. Sequencing used blood. The origin of the receptors is a man in his 60s in good health.

The genes are TRBV9 and TRBJ2-5; no definite D call. This CDR3 spans 13 amino acids. Trimming cost V 3 bases and J 2 bases, with 8 bases left between them. The germline V gene has CDR1 SGDLS and CDR2 YYNGEE. The CDR3: CASSEGRQETQYF. The DNA of the CDR3 is TGTGCCAGCAGCGAGGGCAGACAAGAGACCCAGTACTTC.

The CDR3 bases are TGTGCCTGGAGGGGTCCTTATAATTCACCCCTCCACTTT. Encoded protein: CAWRGPYNSPLHF. The V and J genes are TRBV30 and TRBJ1-6; D remains ambiguous. CDR1 and CDR2 (germline): GTSNPN, SVGIG (reference sequence). The CDR3 is 13 residues long. V was trimmed by 3 bases and J by 4 bases, leaving 7 bases between them.

This clone was seen a handful of times. This chain connects TRBV6-1 to TRBJ1-1; 7 bases match TRBD1. CDR3 size: 16 residues. V was clipped by 1 base and J by 1 base; unmatched bases: 6. From germline, CDR1 is MNHNS and CDR2 SASEGT. CDR3 loop: CASSEDWTGQNTEAFF. In DNA, the CDR3 is TGTGCCAGCAGTGAAGACTGGACAGGCCAGAACACTGAAGCTTTCTTT.

The chain links TRBV24-1 to TRBJ2-1; 10 bases are a match to TRBD2. The CDR3 contains 18 residues. V gave up 3 bases and J gave up 9 bases; unmatched junction bases: 16. Looked up from germline, CDR1 is KGHDR and CDR2 is SFDVKD. CDR3 nucleotides: TGTGCCACCAGTGATCCGCCCCCGGGACTAGCGAGACATGGTGAGCAGTTCTTC. Translation gives CATSDPPPGLARHGEQFF.

V gene TRBV5-4 combines with J gene TRBJ2-3, with 9 positions matching TRBD2. The CDR3 totals 16 residues. Germline lookup yields CDR1 SGHNT and CDR2 YYREEE (reference sequence). V lost 0 bases, J lost 4 bases, and 6 bases stayed unmatched. CDR3 nucleotide sequence: TGTGCCAGCAGCTTGGCGTTAGCGGGAGTACCAGATACGCAGTATTTT. Translated, it gives CASSLALAGVPDTQYF.

This clone was counted only a few times. J is TRBJ2-7 and V is TRBV5-1, with 8 bases that match TRBD1. The CDR3 is made up of 16 amino acids. The germline CDR1 and CDR2 sequences are SGHRS and YFSETQ. The V gene end was trimmed by 1 base and the J gene end by 5 bases; junction bases not matched to a gene: 11. The CDR3, as DNA: TGCGCCAGCAGCTTGCGAGGGGGACAGGCCGACCACGAGCAGTACTTC. Amino acids: CASSLRGGQADHEQYF. The full variable domain, with the rest looked up from reference TRBV5-1 and TRBJ2-7, is KAGVTQTPRYLIKTRGQQVTLSCSPISGHRSVSWYQQTPGQGLQFLFEYFSETQRNKGNFPGRFSGRQFSNSRSEMNVSTLELGDSALYLCASSLRGGQADHEQYFGPGTRLTVT.

This chain connects TRBV19 to TRBJ1-3, with D possibly matching TRBD1 (5 bases). Germline V gives CDR1 LNHDA, CDR2 SQIVND (reference sequence). Trimming shortened V by 9 bases and J by 0 bases, and 15 bases separated the two germline ends. There are 15 residues in the CDR3. The CDR3 DNA follows: TGTGCCAGCTCGATGGGGGGGACCTCTGGAAACACCATATATTTT. This sequence encodes CASSMGGTSGNTIYF.

V gene TRBV29-1 combines with J gene TRBJ2-7; 9 bases are a match to TRBD2. The germline V gene encodes CDR1 SQVTM and CDR2 ANQGSEA. Trimming took 1 base from V and 3 from J; bases not matched to a gene: 7. The CDR3 loop spans 15 amino acids. The CDR3 DNA sequence: TGCAGCGTTGAAGCTGGCGGGAGGGGCGGCTACGAGCAGTACTTC. Encoded protein: CSVEAGGRGGYEQYF.

CDR3 residues: CASSSSNTGGTDTQYF. CDR3 in DNA: TGTGCCAGCAGCTCATCCAATACAGGGGGCACAGATACGCAGTATTTT. The V and J genes are TRBV11-2 and TRBJ2-3; 7 bases align to TRBD1. The junction had 8 bases not matched to a gene; V was cut back by 4 bases and J by 1 base. The CDR3 totals 16 residues. Germline CDR1 SGHAT, CDR2 FQNNGV.

This chain connects TRBV6-6 to TRBJ2-3; the match to TRBD1 covers 10 bases. This CDR3 comprises 15 residues. V lost 6 bases and J lost 4; bases outside the gene matches: 7. Germline CDR1 reads MNHNY; CDR2 reads SVGAGI (reference sequence). The DNA for the CDR3 is TGTGCCAGCAGCCACCGACAGGGGGCGGCAGATACGCAGTATTTT. Protein sequence: CASSHRQGAADTQYF.

The V gene is TRBV19, the J gene TRBJ1-5; a weak D match, TRBD1 (5 bases). Deletions cut 3 bases from V and 0 bases from J, with 9 bases between. This CDR3 comprises 15 residues. Germline lookup yields CDR1 LNHDA and CDR2 SQIVND (reference sequence). This CDR3 is CASSIRVLSNQPQHF. The CDR3 DNA reads TGTGCCAGTAGTATCAGGGTCCTTAGCAATCAGCCCCAGCATTTT.

The chain employs TRBV2 and TRBJ1-1; D uncertain. V was pared by 4 bases and J by 4 bases, with 13 bases between. CDR1 is SNHLY and CDR2 is FYNNEI in the germline V gene. The CDR3 extends over 14 amino acids. CDR3 sequence (DNA): TGTGCCAGCAGTGGGTCTCTACGAAGCACTGAAGCTTTCTTT. Translating it yields CASSGSLRSTEAFF.

The genes are TRBV6-4 and TRBJ2-3; no clear D. The CDR3 runs 15 residues. Germline V gene sequence: CDR1 MRHNA, CDR2 SNTAGT. V lost 2 bases to trimming and J lost 0 bases, with 9 bases between them. For the CDR3, the DNA is TGTGCCAGCAGTGACGGTACTACTAGCACAGATACGCAGTATTTT. Encoded protein: CASSDGTTSTDTQYF.

The chain employs TRBV20-1 and TRBJ2-7; 9 bases match TRBD2. This CDR3 comprises 14 residues. Germline V gene lookup returns CDR1 DFQATT and CDR2 SNEGSKA (reference sequence). Trimming removed 3 bases from V and 7 bases from J; junction bases left unmatched: 10. The CDR3 loop reads CSASAPRTSAEQYF. The CDR3 region has the DNA TGCAGTGCTAGTGCCCCCCGGACTAGCGCAGAGCAGTACTTC.

This chain uses TRBV28 with TRBJ2-3, with a tentative D call TRBD2 (5 bases). CDR3 length: 13 amino acids. The V end lost 3 bases, the J end lost 6 bases, and 10 bases lay between the germline ends. From germline, CDR1 is MDHEN and CDR2 SYDVKM. CDR3 sequence reads: CASSLSSSDTQYF. The CDR3 nucleotides are TGTGCCAGCAGTTTGTCTAGCTCTGATACGCAGTATTTT.

This clone was seen a few times. This sample also contains other DNA sequences that code for the same CDR3. The CDR3 DNA is TGTGCCAGCAGCCCAGACATCTACTATGGCTACACCTTC. Encoded protein: CASSPDIYYGYTF. The chain couples TRBV5-6 to TRBJ1-2, with D unclear. Germline CDR1 reads SGHDT; CDR2 reads YYEEEE. V lost 4 bases, J lost 3 bases, and 10 bases lay in between. The CDR3 sequence is 13 residues long.

J is TRBJ1-5 and V is TRBV19; D may be TRBD1 (6 bases). Trimming pared 7 bases from V and 7 bases from J, leaving 14 bases between. The CDR3 length is 13 residues. Looked up from germline, CDR1 is LNHDA and CDR2 is SQIVND (reference sequence). The CDR3 nucleotides read TGTGCCAGTATGGGGGGGCGGTTACAGCCCCAGCATTTT. It encodes CASMGGRLQPQHF.

The rearrangement links TRBV6-6 to TRBJ1-2; no clear D gene. The germline V and J ends were trimmed by 2 bases and 3 bases, with 10 bases remaining between them. Germline V CDR1 and CDR2: MNHNY, SVGAGI (reference sequence). The CDR3 is 14 amino acids. The CDR3 DNA reads as TGTGCCAGCAGTTACGGCGGGAGGGACTATGGCTACACCTTC. As protein: CASSYGGRDYGYTF.

This chain joins TRBV6-6 and TRBJ1-1; D is ambiguous. Trimming left V 6 bases short and J 2 bases short, with 19 bases between. The CDR3 consists of 16 residues. Germline V CDR1 and CDR2: MNHNY, SVGAGI (reference sequence). The CDR3 loop is CASSPEPERLNTEAFF. The CDR3 DNA reads TGTGCCAGCAGCCCCGAGCCTGAACGCCTTAACACTGAAGCTTTCTTT.

The genes are TRBV5-1 and TRBJ1-3, with no clear D. The germline V gene has CDR1 SGHRS and CDR2 YFSETQ. The CDR3 is 17 residues long. V was shortened by 4 bases and J by 0 bases, with 17 bases between the two germline ends. The CDR3 DNA is TGCGCCAGCAGCCCGACTCGGGGTGCCCCCTCTGGAAACACCATATATTTT. Residues: CASSPTRGAPSGNTIYF.

V usage is TRBV10-3 and J usage is TRBJ1-5; perhaps TRBD1 as D (6 bases). Trimming pared 2 bases from V and 5 bases from J, leaving 7 bases between. This CDR3 region has 13 residues. Per germline, CDR1 ENHRY and CDR2 SYGVKD. Written as DNA, the CDR3 is TGTGCCATCAGTGAGACAGGGTATCAGCCCCAGCATTTT. This encodes CAISETGYQPQHF.

The V gene is TRBV19, the J gene TRBJ2-1; 8 nucleotides align to TRBD2. Per germline, CDR1 LNHDA and CDR2 SQIVND (reference sequence). Germline trimming cut 3 bases from V and 3 bases from J; bases unmatched to any gene: 7. The CDR3 consists of 16 residues. The CDR3 loop is CASSISASGFYNEQFF. The CDR3 nucleotides are TGTGCCAGTAGTATCTCGGCTAGCGGGTTCTACAATGAGCAGTTCTTC.

The chain recombines TRBV28 with TRBJ2-5, with a tentative D call TRBD1 (6 bases). CDR1 MDHEN and CDR2 SYDVKM come from the germline V gene. This CDR3 has 15 amino acids. The germline V and J ends were trimmed by 6 bases and 5 bases, with 19 bases remaining between them. CDR3 sequence: CASRPRGISWETQYF. CDR3 nucleotides: TGTGCCAGCAGGCCCAGGGGAATTAGCTGGGAGACCCAGTACTTC.

The chain combines TRBV29-1 with TRBJ2-7; 9 nucleotides line up with TRBD1. This CDR3 is built from 12 residues. The V gene's germline CDR1 is SQVTM and CDR2 ANQGSEA. The V and J ends lost 6 bases and 6 bases, in that order; junction bases with no gene match: 6. The CDR3 loop is CSVRTGVGEQYF. The CDR3 coding sequence is TGCAGCGTGCGGACAGGGGTGGGCGAGCAGTACTTC.

The chain carries TRBV27 and TRBJ2-1, with D unclear. Trimming removed 8 bases at V and 0 bases at J, with 17 bases between. Germline CDR1 reads MNHEY; CDR2 reads SMNVEV (reference sequence). The CDR3 spans 16 residues. CDR3 bases: TGTGCCAGCTATCTCTCCCCAGGTAGCTCCTACAATGAGCAGTTCTTC. Its protein product is CASYLSPGSSYNEQFF.

The CDR3 DNA follows: TGTGCCAGCAGCGAGACTAGCGGGAACAATGAGCAGTTCTTC. It is translated as CASSETSGNNEQFF. The chain combines TRBV5-4 with TRBJ2-1; 11 bases align to TRBD2. This CDR3 has 14 residues. J was trimmed by 5 bases and V by 4 bases; bases with no gene match: 2. Germline values: CDR1 SGHNT, CDR2 YYREEE (reference sequence). The entire variable domain, with the rest obtained from reference TRBV5-4 and TRBJ2-1, is as follows: ETGVTQSPTHLIKTRGQQVTLRCSSQSGHNTVSWYQQALGQGPQFIFQYYREEENGRGNFPPRFSGLQFPNYSSELNVNALELDDSALYLCASSETSGNNEQFFGPGTRLTVL.

This chain uses TRBV24-1 with TRBJ2-2; 10 nucleotides line up with TRBD2. Germline CDR1 reads KGHDR; CDR2 reads SFDVKD. This CDR3 spans 17 amino acids. The V segment lost 3 bases and the J segment 0 bases; nucleotides outside the gene matches: 3. The CDR3 region is CATSDALAGPNTGELFF. CDR3 coding DNA: TGTGCCACCAGTGATGCACTAGCGGGACCGAACACCGGGGAGCTGTTTTTT.

The chain recombines TRBV11-2 with TRBJ2-3; D not certain. The V end was cut by 6 bases, the J end by 2 bases, with 18 bases between. The CDR3 has 16 amino acids. Germline assignment: CDR1 SGHAT and CDR2 FQNNGV. The CDR3 DNA reads as TGTGCCAGCAGTATTGGCCTTGGGCTTGACACAGATACGCAGTATTTT. Protein sequence: CASSIGLGLDTDTQYF.

V is TRBV4-1 and J is TRBJ1-5, with 8 bases fitting TRBD1. The V gene's germline CDR1 is MGHRA and CDR2 YSYEKL. Trimming at V came to 2 bases and at J to 6 bases, leaving 12 bases not matched to a gene. CDR3 size: 17 residues. The CDR3 loop is CASSQLMVQGAGQPQHF. The CDR3 DNA reads TGCGCCAGCAGCCAACTGATGGTGCAGGGGGCGGGTCAGCCCCAGCATTTT.